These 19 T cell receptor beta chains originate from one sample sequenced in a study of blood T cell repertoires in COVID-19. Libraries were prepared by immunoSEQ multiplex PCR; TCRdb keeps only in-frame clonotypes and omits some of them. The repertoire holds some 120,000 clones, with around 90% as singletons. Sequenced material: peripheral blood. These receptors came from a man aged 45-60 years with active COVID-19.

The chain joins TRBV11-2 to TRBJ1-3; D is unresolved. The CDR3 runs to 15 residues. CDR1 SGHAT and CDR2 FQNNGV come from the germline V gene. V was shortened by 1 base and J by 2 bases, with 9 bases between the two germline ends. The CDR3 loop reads CASSLGSGAGNTIYF. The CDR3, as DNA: TGTGCCAGCAGCTTAGGGTCCGGTGCTGGAAACACCATATATTTT. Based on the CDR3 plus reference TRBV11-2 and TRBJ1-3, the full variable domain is EAGVAQSPRYKIIEKRQSVAFWCNPISGHATLYWYQQILGQGPKLLIQFQNNGVVDDSQLPKDRFSAERLKGVDSTLKIQPAKLEDSAVYLCASSLGSGAGNTIYFGEGSWLTVV.

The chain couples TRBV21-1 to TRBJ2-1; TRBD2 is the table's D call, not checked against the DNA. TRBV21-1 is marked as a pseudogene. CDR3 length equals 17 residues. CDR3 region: CASSKAGEGYSYNEQFF. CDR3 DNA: TGTGCCAGCAGCAAAGCAGGGGAGGGGTACTCCTACAATGAGCAGTTCTTC.

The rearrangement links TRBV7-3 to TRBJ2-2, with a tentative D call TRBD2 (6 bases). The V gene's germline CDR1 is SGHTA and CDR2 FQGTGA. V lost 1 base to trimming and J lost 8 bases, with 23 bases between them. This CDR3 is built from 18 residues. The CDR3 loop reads CASSLIGGGNARGGELFF. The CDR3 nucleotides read TGTGCCAGCAGCTTAATAGGTGGAGGGAACGCCCGGGGAGGGGAGCTGTTTTTT.

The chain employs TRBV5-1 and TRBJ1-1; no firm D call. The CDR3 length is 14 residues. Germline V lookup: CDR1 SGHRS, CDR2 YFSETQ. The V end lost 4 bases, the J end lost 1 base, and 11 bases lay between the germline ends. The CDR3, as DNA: TGCGCCAGCAGCCCAGATTCAACGAACACTGAAGCTTTCTTT. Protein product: CASSPDSTNTEAFF.

CDR3 DNA sequence: TGTGCCAGCAGCTACAGCAACACTGAAGCTTTCTTT. Its protein product is CASSYSNTEAFF. The chain carries TRBV7-9 and TRBJ1-1; D ambiguous. V was pared by 4 bases and J by 2 bases, with 5 bases between. Germline V gene sequence: CDR1 SEHNR, CDR2 FQNEAQ (reference sequence). This CDR3 is built from 12 residues.

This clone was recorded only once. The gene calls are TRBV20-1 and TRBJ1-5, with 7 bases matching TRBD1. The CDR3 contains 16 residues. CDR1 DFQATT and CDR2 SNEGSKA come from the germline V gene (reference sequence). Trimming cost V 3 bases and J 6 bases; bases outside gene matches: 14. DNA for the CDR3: TGCAGTGCTAGTTGGGGCAGGGGGTTAGATCCTCAGCCCCAGCATTTT. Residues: CSASWGRGLDPQPQHF.

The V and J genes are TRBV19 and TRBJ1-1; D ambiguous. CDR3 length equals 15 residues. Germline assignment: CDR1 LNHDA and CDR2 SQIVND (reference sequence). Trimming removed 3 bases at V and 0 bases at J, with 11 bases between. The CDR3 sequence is CASSMGRSMNTEAFF. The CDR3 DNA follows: TGTGCCAGTAGTATGGGCAGAAGCATGAACACTGAAGCTTTCTTT.

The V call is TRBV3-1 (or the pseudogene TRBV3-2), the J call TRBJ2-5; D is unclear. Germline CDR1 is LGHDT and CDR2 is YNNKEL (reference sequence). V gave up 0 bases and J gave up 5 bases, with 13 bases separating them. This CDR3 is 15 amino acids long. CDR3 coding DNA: TGTGCCAGCAGCCAAGATCTCTCGCGGCGGGAGACCCAGTACTTC. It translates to CASSQDLSRRETQYF.

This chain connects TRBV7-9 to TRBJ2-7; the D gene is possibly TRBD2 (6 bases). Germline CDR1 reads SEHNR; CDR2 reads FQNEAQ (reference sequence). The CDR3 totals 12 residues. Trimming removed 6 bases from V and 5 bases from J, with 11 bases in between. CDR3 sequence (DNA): TGTGCCAGCAGTCAAGCGGGTAACGAGCAGTACTTC. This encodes CASSQAGNEQYF.

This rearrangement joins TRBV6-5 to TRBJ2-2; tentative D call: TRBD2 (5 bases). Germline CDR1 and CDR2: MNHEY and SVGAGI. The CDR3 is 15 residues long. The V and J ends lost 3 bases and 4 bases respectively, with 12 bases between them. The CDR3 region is CASSYIGSFTGELFF. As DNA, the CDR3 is TGTGCCAGCAGTTATATTGGGAGTTTCACCGGGGAGCTGTTTTTT.

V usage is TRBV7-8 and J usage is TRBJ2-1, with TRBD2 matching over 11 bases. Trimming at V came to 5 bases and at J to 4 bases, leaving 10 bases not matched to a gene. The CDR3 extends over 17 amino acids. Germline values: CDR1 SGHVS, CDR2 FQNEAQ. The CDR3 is CASSQRLGTSGYNEQFF. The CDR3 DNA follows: TGTGCCAGCAGCCAACGTTTAGGGACTAGCGGTTACAATGAGCAGTTCTTC.

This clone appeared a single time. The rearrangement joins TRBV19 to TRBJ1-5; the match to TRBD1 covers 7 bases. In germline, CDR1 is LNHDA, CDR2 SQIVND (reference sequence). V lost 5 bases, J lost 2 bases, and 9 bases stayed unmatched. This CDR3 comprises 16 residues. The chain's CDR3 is CASSEIRQGGNQPQHF. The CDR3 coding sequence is TGTGCCAGTAGTGAAATACGACAGGGCGGCAATCAGCCCCAGCATTTT.

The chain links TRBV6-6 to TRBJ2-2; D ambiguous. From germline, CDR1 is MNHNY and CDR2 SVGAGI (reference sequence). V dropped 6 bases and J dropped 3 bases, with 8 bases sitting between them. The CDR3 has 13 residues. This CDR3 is CASSRSYTGELFF. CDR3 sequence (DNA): TGTGCCAGCAGCCGCAGTTACACCGGGGAGCTGTTTTTT.

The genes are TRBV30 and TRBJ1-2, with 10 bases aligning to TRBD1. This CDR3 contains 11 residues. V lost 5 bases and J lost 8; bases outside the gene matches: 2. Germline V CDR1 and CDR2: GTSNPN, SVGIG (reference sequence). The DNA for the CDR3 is TGTGCCTGGGGACAGGGGGGCGGCTACACCTTC. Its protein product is CAWGQGGGYTF.

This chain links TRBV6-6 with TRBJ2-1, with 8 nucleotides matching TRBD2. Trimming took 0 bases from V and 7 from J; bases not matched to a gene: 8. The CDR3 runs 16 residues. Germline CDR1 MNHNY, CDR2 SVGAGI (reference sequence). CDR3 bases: TGTGCCAGCAGTTACTCGCGGTCGGGGGGGCCAAATGAGCAGTTCTTC. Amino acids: CASSYSRSGGPNEQFF.

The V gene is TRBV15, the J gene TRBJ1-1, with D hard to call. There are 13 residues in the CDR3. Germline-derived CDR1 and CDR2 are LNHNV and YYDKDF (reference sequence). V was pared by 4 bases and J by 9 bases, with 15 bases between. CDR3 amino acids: CATSTIQTGQAFF. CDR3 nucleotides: TGTGCCACCAGCACCATTCAAACGGGTCAAGCTTTCTTT.

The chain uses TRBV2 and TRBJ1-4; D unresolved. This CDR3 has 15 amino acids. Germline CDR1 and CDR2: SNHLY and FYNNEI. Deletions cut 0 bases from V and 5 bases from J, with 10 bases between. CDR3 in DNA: TGTGCCAGCAGTGAAGCAGCCCGTCTAAATGAAAAACTGTTTTTT. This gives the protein CASSEAARLNEKLFF.

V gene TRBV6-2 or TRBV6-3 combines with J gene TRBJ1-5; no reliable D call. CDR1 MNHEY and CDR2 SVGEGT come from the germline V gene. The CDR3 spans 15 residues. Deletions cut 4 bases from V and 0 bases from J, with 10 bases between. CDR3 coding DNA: TGTGCCAGCAGTTTTACACAGTATAGCAATCAGCCCCAGCATTTT. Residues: CASSFTQYSNQPQHF.

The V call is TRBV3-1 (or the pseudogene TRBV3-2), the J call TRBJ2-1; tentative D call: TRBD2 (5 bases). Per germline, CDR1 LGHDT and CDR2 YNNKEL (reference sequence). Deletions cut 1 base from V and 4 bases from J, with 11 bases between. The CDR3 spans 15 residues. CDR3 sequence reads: CASSQVQDLYNEQFF. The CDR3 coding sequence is TGTGCCAGCAGCCAAGTGCAGGACTTGTACAATGAGCAGTTCTTC.